One and the same sample provided the 21 T cell receptor beta chains below, sequenced in a study of coeliac disease. The table came from immunoSEQ multiplex PCR; TCRdb's copy has only in-frame clones and leaves some out. The table includes thousands of clones, roughly three fifths detected once. Study-wide results and limits: Active celiac intraepithelial and lamina propria samples had lower TRB and TRG clonality than control samples.

No antigen is known for these receptors. Material: intraepithelial lymphocytes from the gut. These receptors were collected from a young woman with active celiac disease.

This chain joins TRBV4-1 and TRBJ2-7; 9 bases line up with TRBD1. CDR3 length: 15 amino acids. Germline V gene data show CDR1 as MGHRA and CDR2 as YSYEKL. V was pared by 3 bases and J by 1 base, with 4 bases of the junction left unmatched. The CDR3 reads CASSQGGQGSYEQYF. The CDR3 region has the DNA TGCGCCAGCAGCCAGGGGGGACAGGGTTCCTACGAGCAGTACTTC.

The gene calls are TRBV28 and TRBJ2-2; 10 bases fit TRBD1. The CDR3 is made up of 19 amino acids. With V trimmed by 5 bases and J by 5 bases, 17 bases remained unmatched. Germline V lookup: CDR1 MDHEN, CDR2 SYDVKM. CDR3: CASSLYPSLTGGRTGELFF. Written as DNA, the CDR3 is TGTGCCAGCAGTCTATACCCCTCCCTGACAGGGGGCCGTACCGGGGAGCTGTTTTTT.

This clone appeared a single time. The chain links TRBV7-9 to TRBJ1-2, with 8 bases identical to TRBD1. The CDR3 loop spans 15 amino acids. CDR1 is SEHNR, CDR2 FQNEAQ, per germline (reference sequence). With V trimmed by 3 bases and J by 8 bases, 11 bases remained unmatched. The DNA of the CDR3 is TGTGCCAGCAGCTTCACCGAGACAGGGGTCTTAGGCTACACCTTC. It codes for CASSFTETGVLGYTF. Full variable domain (missing parts from reference TRBV7-9 and TRBJ1-2): DTGVSQNPRHKITKRGQNVTFRCDPISEHNRLYWYRQTLGQGPEFLTYFQNEAQLEKSRLLSDRFSAERPKGSFSTLEIQRTEQGDSAMYLCASSFTETGVLGYTFGSGTRLTVV.

The chain has TRBV10-3 and TRBJ1-2; D is unresolved. Trimming took off 7 bases at V and 0 bases at J, with 12 bases between the two ends. The CDR3 spans 14 residues. CDR1 and CDR2 from the germline V gene are ENHRY and SYGVKD. The DNA for the CDR3 is TGTGCCATCAATAATGAGAGGGCTAACTATGGCTACACCTTC. This gives the protein CAINNERANYGYTF.

This clone came up a few times. The CDR3 sequence: CASSYDSTEAFF. The CDR3 nucleotides read TGTGCCAGCAGTTACGACTCAACTGAAGCTTTCTTT. This chain joins TRBV6-5 and TRBJ1-1; D not resolved. Germline CDR1 and CDR2: MNHEY and SVGAGI. The CDR3 contains 12 residues. V was shortened by 2 bases and J by 5 bases, with 6 bases between the two germline ends.

This clone was detected a few times. The chain has TRBV9 and TRBJ1-3; TRBD1 agrees at 9 bases. V lost 3 bases to trimming and J lost 1 base; unmatched junction nucleotides: 8. Germline V lookup: CDR1 SGDLS, CDR2 YYNGEE. The CDR3 is made up of 17 amino acids. In DNA form, the CDR3 reads TGTGCCAGCAGCGCCATTACAGGGGGCTTTTCTGGAAACACCATATATTTT. It translates to CASSAITGGFSGNTIYF. Full variable domain (rest looked up from reference TRBV9 and TRBJ1-3): DSGVTQTPKHLITATGQRVTLRCSPRSGDLSVYWYQQSLDQGLQFLIQYYNGEERAKGNILERFSAQQFPDLHSELNLSSLELGDSALYFCASSAITGGFSGNTIYFGEGSWLTVV.

This chain links TRBV4-2 with TRBJ1-1; D is uncertain. V was trimmed by 0 bases and J by 6 bases, leaving 11 bases between them. Germline V gene sequence: CDR1 LGHNA, CDR2 YNFKEQ. The CDR3 is 14 amino acids. The CDR3 reads CASSQEQNIPEAFF. The CDR3 bases are TGTGCCAGCAGCCAAGAACAGAATATTCCTGAAGCTTTCTTT.

J is TRBJ2-3 and V is TRBV5-1; 12 bases fit TRBD2. CDR3 length: 16 residues. Germline V gene data show CDR1 as SGHRS and CDR2 as YFSETQ. Trimming at V came to 3 bases and at J to 3 bases, leaving 5 bases not matched to a gene. CDR3 sequence reads: CASSSSTSGGTDTQYF. Written as DNA, the CDR3 is TGCGCCAGCAGCTCCTCGACTAGCGGGGGTACAGATACGCAGTATTTT.

The chain carries TRBV10-1 and TRBJ1-2; D is uncertain. Germline CDR1 reads WNHNN; CDR2 reads SYGVQD (reference sequence). This CDR3 is built from 12 residues. V shed 4 bases and J shed 3 bases, with 6 bases lying between them. This chain's CDR3 is CASSAGDYGYTF. In DNA form, the CDR3 reads TGCGCCAGCAGTGCGGGAGACTATGGCTACACCTTC.

This rearrangement joins TRBV11-2 to TRBJ2-5, with 11 positions matching TRBD2. The CDR3 extends over 16 amino acids. Looked up from germline, CDR1 is SGHAT and CDR2 is FQNNGV. The V segment lost 1 base and the J segment 5 bases; nucleotides outside the gene matches: 6. The CDR3 coding sequence is TGTGCCAGCAGCTTAGTTAGCGGGGGGGCCGGCGAGACCCAGTACTTC. This gives the protein CASSLVSGGAGETQYF.

The rearrangement uses TRBV10-2 and TRBJ2-7, with 10 positions matching TRBD1. The germline V gene has CDR1 WSHSY and CDR2 SAAADI. Trimming took 6 bases from V and 5 from J; bases not matched to a gene: 13. CDR3 length: 16 residues. CDR3 bases: TGCGCCAGCAGCCAGGAACCGGGACAGGGGTTTGACGAGCAGTACTTC. Translated: CASSQEPGQGFDEQYF.

The CDR3 region is CSVFTGTGGEKLFF. Here the CDR3 DNA reads TGCAGCGTTTTTACCGGGACAGGGGGCGAAAAACTGTTTTTT. The V and J genes are TRBV29-1 and TRBJ1-4, with 12 bases aligning to TRBD1. Looked up from germline, CDR1 is SQVTM and CDR2 is ANQGSEA. The V segment lost 5 bases and the J segment 8 bases; nucleotides outside the gene matches: 6. The CDR3 length is 14 residues.

J is TRBJ2-5 and V is TRBV5-4; 10 bases are shared with TRBD1. Trimming removed 2 bases from V and 5 bases from J; junction bases left unmatched: 9. The germline CDR1 and CDR2 sequences are SGHNT and YYREEE (reference sequence). The CDR3 totals 16 residues. Written as DNA, the CDR3 is TGTGCCAGCAGCTTTCGGGACAGGGGCCTCGGGGAGACCCAGTACTTC. Its protein is CASSFRDRGLGETQYF.

The chain employs TRBV5-1 and TRBJ2-1, with no clear D. The V and J ends lost 3 bases and 10 bases respectively, with 11 bases between them. The CDR3 totals 12 residues. The germline V gene encodes CDR1 SGHRS and CDR2 YFSETQ. The chain's CDR3 is CASSSVRNEQFF. The CDR3 nucleotides are TGCGCCAGCAGCTCGGTGAGGAACGAGCAGTTCTTC.

CDR3 sequence: CASRSPENSYEQYF. The CDR3 nucleotides are TGTGCAAGTCGCTCCCCCGAGAACTCCTACGAGCAGTACTTC. This chain joins TRBV12-2 and TRBJ2-7; the DNA was not used to check the table's D call, TRBD2. TRBV12-2 is a pseudogene segment. This CDR3 is built from 14 residues.

V and J are TRBV5-4 and TRBJ2-3, with a weak D call TRBD2 (7 bases). Trimming shortened V by 4 bases and J by 2 bases, and 17 bases separated the two germline ends. This CDR3 is 16 amino acids long. The germline V gene has CDR1 SGHNT and CDR2 YYREEE (reference sequence). CDR3 residues: CASSPWEGGDTDTQYF. The CDR3 bases are TGTGCCAGCAGCCCCTGGGAGGGGGGAGACACAGATACGCAGTATTTT. The full variable domain, in which reference TRBV5-4 and TRBJ2-3 provide the parts outside the CDR3, is ETGVTQSPTHLIKTRGQQVTLRCSSQSGHNTVSWYQQALGQGPQFIFQYYREEENGRGNFPPRFSGLQFPNYSSELNVNALELDDSALYLCASSPWEGGDTDTQYFGPGTRLTVL.

This clone has only a few counts. The V gene is TRBV4-2, the J gene TRBJ1-6; D uncertain. The CDR3 contains 18 residues. Germline V gene sequence: CDR1 LGHNA, CDR2 YNFKEQ. V lost 5 bases, J lost 0 bases, and 17 bases lay in between. The CDR3 loop is CASSSTTPFRSYNSPLHF. The CDR3 DNA reads TGTGCCAGCAGCTCGACAACCCCATTTCGCTCCTATAATTCACCCCTCCACTTT.

This clone was observed a handful of times. The V call is TRBV11-1, the J call TRBJ1-1, with D possibly matching TRBD1 (5 bases). The CDR3 is 16 amino acids. Germline CDR1 reads SGHAT; CDR2 reads FQDESV (reference sequence). Trimming shortened V by 2 bases and J by 3 bases, and 16 bases separated the two germline ends. CDR3 sequence (DNA): TGTGCCAGCAGCTTAAAGGCGGGGCAGATGTACACTGAAGCTTTCTTT. Translated: CASSLKAGQMYTEAFF.

The sample holds a few counts of this clone. The chain recombines TRBV11-2 with TRBJ2-1; no reliable D call. CDR3 size: 17 residues. Germline CDR1 SGHAT, CDR2 FQNNGV. Trimming took off 1 base at V and 3 bases at J, with 16 bases between the two ends. The CDR3 bases are TGTGCCAGCAGCTTAGGCGGTGGCCGGATCATCTACAATGAGCAGTTCTTC. Residues: CASSLGGGRIIYNEQFF.

CDR3 sequence reads: CASSLGYEYEQYF. The DNA for the CDR3 is TGTGCCAGCAGCTTAGGATACGAGTACGAGCAGTACTTC. The chain employs TRBV11-2 and TRBJ2-7; D remains ambiguous. Deletions cut 1 base from V and 4 bases from J, with 8 bases between. The CDR3 is 13 amino acids. Looked up from germline, CDR1 is SGHAT and CDR2 is FQNNGV.

This chain joins TRBV20-1 and TRBJ2-1; tentative D call: TRBD2 (5 bases). V dropped 6 bases and J dropped 10 bases, with 10 bases sitting between them. From germline, CDR1 is DFQATT and CDR2 SNEGSKA (reference sequence). There are 10 residues in the CDR3. The CDR3 is CSAISSEQFF. The CDR3 DNA is TGCAGTGCGATATCTAGCGAGCAGTTCTTC.